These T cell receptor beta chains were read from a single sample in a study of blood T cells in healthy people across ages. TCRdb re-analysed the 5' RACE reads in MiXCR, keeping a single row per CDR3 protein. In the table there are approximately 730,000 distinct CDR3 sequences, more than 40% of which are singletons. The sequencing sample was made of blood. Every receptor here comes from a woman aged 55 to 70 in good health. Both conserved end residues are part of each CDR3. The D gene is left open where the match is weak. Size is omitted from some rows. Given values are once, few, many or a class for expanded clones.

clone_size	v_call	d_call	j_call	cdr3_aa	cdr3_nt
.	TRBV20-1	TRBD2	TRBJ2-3	CSARVASGTADTQYF	TGCAGTGCTAGAGTGGCTAGCGGGACCGCAGATACGCAGTATTTT
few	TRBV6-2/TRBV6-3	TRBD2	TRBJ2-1	CASNMIPPGTSGNYNEQFF	TGTGCCAGCAACATGATTCCCCCAGGAACTAGCGGGAATTACAATGAGCAGTTCTTC
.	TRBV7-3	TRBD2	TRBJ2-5	CASSSGLVGETQYF	TGTGCCAGCAGCTCAGGACTAGTTGGTGAGACCCAGTACTTC
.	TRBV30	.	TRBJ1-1	CAWSVLPAEAFF	TGTGCCTGGAGTGTCCTACCGGCTGAAGCTTTCTTT
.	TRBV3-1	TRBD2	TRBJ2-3	CASSPLAGGPLDTQYF	TGTGCCAGCAGCCCACTAGCGGGGGGGCCCTTAGATACGCAGTATTTT
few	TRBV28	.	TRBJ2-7	CASSLGRSQQYF	TGTGCCAGCAGTTTGGGTCGAAGTCAGCAGTACTTC
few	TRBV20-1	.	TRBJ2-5	CSALPGVGETQYF	TGCAGTGCCCTCCCCGGGGTAGGCGAGACCCAGTACTTC
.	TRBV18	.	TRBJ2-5	CASSPQLDGETQYF	TGTGCCAGCTCACCACAGTTAGACGGAGAGACCCAGTACTTC
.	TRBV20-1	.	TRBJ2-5	CSAARRGEQYF	TGCAGTGCCGCACGCAGGGGAGAGCAGTACTTC
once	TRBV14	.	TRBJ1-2	CASSQVSKSGYTF	TGTGCCAGCAGCCAAGTAAGCAAATCTGGCTACACCTTC
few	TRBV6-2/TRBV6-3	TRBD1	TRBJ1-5	CASSYRGQGAGQPQHF	TGTGCCAGCAGTTATAGGGGACAGGGGGCTGGGCAGCCCCAGCATTTT
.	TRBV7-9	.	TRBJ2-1	CASSVFGYETQFF	TGTGCCAGCAGCGTATTTGGTTACGAGACCCAGTTCTTC
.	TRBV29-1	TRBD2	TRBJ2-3	CSVEDSGTTDTQYF	TGCAGCGTTGAAGATAGCGGGACGACGGATACGCAGTATTTT
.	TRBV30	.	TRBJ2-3	CAWIIGAPGTDTQYF	TGTGCCTGGATCATTGGGGCCCCTGGCACAGATACGCAGTATTTT
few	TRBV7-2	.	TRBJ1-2	CASSSPAAGGYTF	TGTGCCAGCAGCTCCCCCGCGGCGGGTGGCTACACCTTC
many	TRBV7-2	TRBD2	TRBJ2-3	CASSLSGRADTDTQYF	TGTGCCAGCAGCTTAAGCGGGAGGGCCGACACAGATACGCAGTATTTT
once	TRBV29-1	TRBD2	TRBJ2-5	CSVEVPLAGDETQYF	TGCAGCGTTGAAGTCCCGCTAGCGGGAGATGAGACCCAGTACTTC
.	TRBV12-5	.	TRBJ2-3	CASGRDSHTDTQYF	TGTGCTAGTGGCCGGGACTCCCATACAGATACGCAGTATTTT
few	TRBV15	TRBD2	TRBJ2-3	CATSKAGGGLSTDTQYF	TGTGCCACCAGCAAGGCGGGCGGGGGTCTTAGCACAGATACGCAGTATTTT
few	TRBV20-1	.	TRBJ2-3	CSARDPGSVADTQYF	TGCAGTGCTAGAGATCCAGGTAGCGTAGCAGATACGCAGTATTTT
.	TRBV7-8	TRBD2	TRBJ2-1	CASSQRGDPYNEQFF	TGTGCCAGCTCCCAGCGGGGGGACCCTTACAATGAGCAGTTCTTC
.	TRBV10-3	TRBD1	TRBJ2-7	CAITGTGGLDEQYF	TGTGCCATCACAGGGACAGGGGGCCTCGATGAGCAGTACTTC
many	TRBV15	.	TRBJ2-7	CATSRRRTVGSQSYEQYF	TGTGCCACCAGCAGACGAAGGACAGTTGGGTCTCAGTCCTACGAGCAGTACTTC
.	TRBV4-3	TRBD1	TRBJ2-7	CASSYSGTGESYEQYF	TGCGCCAGCAGTTACTCCGGGACAGGGGAAAGCTACGAGCAGTACTTC
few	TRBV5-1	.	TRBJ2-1	CASSQGLTSGEQFF	TGCGCCAGCAGCCAGGGACTGACCTCAGGGGAGCAGTTCTTC
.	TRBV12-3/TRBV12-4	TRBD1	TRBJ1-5	CASSNGQVGQPQHF	TGTGCCAGCAGTAACGGACAGGTCGGGCAGCCCCAGCATTTT
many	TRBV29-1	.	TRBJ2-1	CSVESPVGSYNEQFF	TGCAGCGTTGAATCCCCGGTTGGCTCCTACAATGAGCAGTTCTTC
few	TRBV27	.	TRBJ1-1	CASSLNGGKETEAFF	TGTGCCAGCAGTTTAAATGGGGGGAAGGAGACTGAAGCTTTCTTT
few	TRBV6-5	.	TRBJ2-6	CASSYGSSGANVLTF	TGTGCCAGCAGTTACGGGAGCTCTGGGGCCAACGTCCTGACTTTC
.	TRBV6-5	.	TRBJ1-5	CASRRVSGNQPQHF	TGTGCCAGCAGACGTGTTAGCGGTAATCAGCCCCAGCATTTT
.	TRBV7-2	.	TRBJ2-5	CASSLGTGIQETQYF	TGTGCCAGCAGCTTAGGAACAGGAATACAAGAGACCCAGTACTTC
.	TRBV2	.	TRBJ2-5	CASQEEVQETQYF	TGTGCCTCTCAGGAGGAGGTCCAAGAGACCCAGTACTTC
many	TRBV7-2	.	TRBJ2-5	CASSGAETQYF	TGTGCCAGCAGCGGGGCGGAGACCCAGTACTTC
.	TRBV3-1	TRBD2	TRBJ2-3	CASSRPRTSGGRTDTQYF	TGTGCCAGCAGCCGGCCGAGGACTAGCGGGGGACGCACAGATACGCAGTATTTT
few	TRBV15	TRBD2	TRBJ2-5	CATSRDKGLGGETQYF	TGTGCCACCAGCAGAGATAAGGGACTCGGGGGGGAGACCCAGTACTTC
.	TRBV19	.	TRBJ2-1	CASSIGGDSPFRNNEQFF	TGTGCCAGTAGTATAGGCGGAGACAGCCCGTTTAGAAACAATGAGCAGTTCTTC
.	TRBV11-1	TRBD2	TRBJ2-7	CASSFSTSEDYEQYF	TGTGCCAGCAGCTTTTCGACTAGCGAGGACTACGAGCAGTACTTC
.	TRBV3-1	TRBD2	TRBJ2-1	CASTERGYRNEQFF	TGTGCCAGCACAGAGCGGGGGTACAGGAATGAGCAGTTCTTC
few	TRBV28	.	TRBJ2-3	CASSFPRVTDTQYF	TGTGCCAGCAGTTTCCCCAGAGTGACAGATACGCAGTATTTT
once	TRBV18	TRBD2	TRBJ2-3	CASSPAGGPGDTQYF	TGTGCCAGCTCACCGGCGGGGGGGCCGGGAGATACGCAGTATTTT
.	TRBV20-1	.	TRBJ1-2	CSARDSFNTNYGYTF	TGCAGTGCTAGGGACTCCTTCAACACTAACTATGGCTACACCTTC
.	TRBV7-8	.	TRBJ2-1	CASSFQVSSYNEQFF	TGTGCCAGCAGCTTCCAGGTGAGCTCCTACAATGAGCAGTTCTTC
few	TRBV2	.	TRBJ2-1	CASRESVPYNEQFF	TGTGCCAGCAGGGAGAGCGTCCCCTACAATGAGCAGTTCTTC
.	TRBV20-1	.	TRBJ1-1	CSARDQPGGKASF	TGCAGTGCTAGAGATCAGCCCGGGGGGAAAGCTTCCTTT
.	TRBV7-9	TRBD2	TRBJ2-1	CASSRGPGTSDNEQFF	TGTGCCAGCAGCCGAGGCCCCGGGACTAGCGACAATGAGCAGTTCTTC
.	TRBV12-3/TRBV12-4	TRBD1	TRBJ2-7	CACRKPGQGVYEQYF	TGTGCCTGCAGGAAACCGGGACAGGGGGTGTACGAGCAGTACTTC
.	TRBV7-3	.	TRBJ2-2	CASSSSLSGPNTGELFF	TGTGCCAGCAGCTCCTCGCTTAGTGGCCCGAACACCGGGGAGCTGTTTTTT
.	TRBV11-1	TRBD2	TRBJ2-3	CASSTGLAELTDTQYF	TGTGCCAGCAGCACCGGGCTAGCGGAGCTCACAGATACGCAGTATTTT
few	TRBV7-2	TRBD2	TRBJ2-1	CASSPRRWPSGGAYLYNEQFF	TGTGCCAGCAGCCCTAGGAGGTGGCCTAGCGGGGGGGCATACTTGTACAATGAGCAGTTCTTC
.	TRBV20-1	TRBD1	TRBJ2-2	CSATNPGQGNTGELFF	TGCAGTGCTACCAATCCGGGACAGGGAAACACCGGGGAGCTGTTTTTT
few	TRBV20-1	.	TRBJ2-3	CSAFSGTPPTDTQYF	TGCAGTGCCTTTTCCGGGACCCCCCCAACAGATACGCAGTATTTT
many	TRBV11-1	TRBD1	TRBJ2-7	CASSLDRGGEQYF	TGTGCCAGCAGCCTCGACAGGGGAGGCGAGCAGTACTTC
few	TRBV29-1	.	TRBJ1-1	CSVLHFTEAFF	TGCAGCGTCCTGCATTTCACTGAAGCTTTCTTT
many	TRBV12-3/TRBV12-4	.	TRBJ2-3	CASRGSYTDTQYF	TGTGCCAGCAGGGGGTCCTACACAGATACGCAGTATTTT
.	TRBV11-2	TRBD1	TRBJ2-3	CASATGPADTQYF	TGTGCCAGCGCGACAGGGCCCGCAGATACGCAGTATTTT
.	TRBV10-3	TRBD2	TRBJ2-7	CAISVDPAGGHEQYF	TGTGCCATCAGTGTTGACCCAGCGGGAGGCCATGAGCAGTACTTC
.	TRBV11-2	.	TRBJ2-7	CASSGELGYEQYF	TGTGCCAGCAGCGGAGAGTTGGGGTACGAGCAGTACTTC